This is a list of T cell receptor beta chains from one sample in a study of shared clonotypes between healthy human individuals. Using immunoSEQ multiplex PCR, the repertoire was profiled, and TCRdb retains in-frame clones only, with some absent. The sample has 780,000 or so clones, 55% to 75% seen once. Source material: memory CD4+ T cells sorted from blood. The receptors derive from a woman aged 25 to 39 in good health. Both conserved end residues are part of each CDR3. D genes are given only for firm matches. A clone size is listed for some rows: how often the clone was seen (once, few, many), or a class if it is expanded.

D,J,V,size,length,CDR3,DNA
TRBD1,TRBJ2-3,TRBV5-1,.,18,CASSLGSGRGPRTDTQYF,TGCGCCAGCAGCTTGGGGTCGGGCAGGGGGCCCCGCACAGATACGCAGTATTTT
.,TRBJ1-1,TRBV27,.,13,CASSLRERTEAFF,TGTGCCAGCAGTCTAAGGGAGAGGACTGAAGCTTTCTTT
.,TRBJ2-7,TRBV2,.,11,CASVLLNEQYF,TGTGCCAGCGTCTTGCTGAACGAGCAGTACTTC
.,TRBJ2-1,TRBV19,.,14,CASSITGTHNEQFF,TGTGCCAGTAGTATAACGGGAACCCACAATGAGCAGTTCTTC
.,TRBJ2-3,TRBV5-3,.,15,CARSHWAEGADTQYF,TGTGCCAGAAGCCACTGGGCGGAGGGGGCAGATACGCAGTATTTT
TRBD2,TRBJ2-5,TRBV29-1,.,15,CSVGGLAEGQETQYF,TGCAGCGTTGGAGGACTAGCGGAGGGCCAAGAGACCCAGTACTTC
.,TRBJ1-2,TRBV18,.,12,CASSSQGNGYTF,TGTGCCAGCTCGTCACAAGGAAATGGCTACACCTTC
.,TRBJ2-7,TRBV7-8,.,15,CASSLEWQDTREQYF,TGTGCCAGCAGCTTAGAGTGGCAGGATACGAGGGAGCAGTACTTC
.,TRBJ2-3,TRBV9,few,15,CASSPTLGSTDTQYF,TGTGCCAGCAGCCCCACCCTGGGGAGCACAGATACGCAGTATTTT
.,TRBJ1-1,TRBV7-3,.,15,CASSLDSRGGTEAFF,TGTGCCAGCAGCTTAGATTCCAGGGGAGGCACTGAAGCTTTCTTT
.,TRBJ1-2,TRBV28,.,15,CASSRIPGRNYGYTF,TGTGCCAGCAGTCGAATTCCGGGACGGAACTATGGCTACACCTTC
.,TRBJ2-1,TRBV15,.,13,CATYSRSYNEQFF,TGTGCCACTTATAGCAGGTCCTACAATGAGCAGTTCTTC
.,TRBJ1-3,TRBV19,.,17,CASSIGARGISGNTIYF,TGTGCCAGTAGTATAGGGGCCCGGGGAATCTCTGGAAACACCATATATTTT
TRBD2,TRBJ2-5,TRBV29-1,.,15,CSVDLASGNQETQYF,TGCAGCGTTGATTTGGCTAGCGGGAATCAAGAGACCCAGTACTTC
TRBD2,TRBJ2-7,TRBV27,.,15,CASSTLVAGAYEQYF,TGTGCCAGCAGTACCTTGGTAGCGGGGGCCTACGAGCAGTACTTC
.,TRBJ1-5,TRBV4-1,.,14,CASSPAGGNQPQHF,TGCGCCAGCAGCCCGGCGGGGGGCAATCAGCCCCAGCATTTT
.,TRBJ2-1,TRBV11-2,.,16,CASSLVGRAVYNEQFF,TGTGCCAGCAGCTTAGTGGGTCGGGCGGTTTACAATGAGCAGTTCTTC
.,TRBJ1-3,TRBV4-2,once,15,CASSQGYNSGNTIYF,TGTGCCAGCAGCCAAGGCTACAACTCTGGAAACACCATATATTTT
TRBD1,TRBJ1-3,TRBV9,.,15,CASSVVGQGADTIYF,TGTGCCAGCAGCGTAGTGGGCCAGGGGGCCGACACCATATATTTT
.,TRBJ1-1,TRBV18,.,13,CASSATRGTEAFF,TGTGCCAGCTCCGCGACCCGGGGGACTGAAGCTTTCTTT
TRBD1,TRBJ1-1,TRBV7-2,.,13,CASSPRGWTEAFF,TGTGCCAGCAGCCCCAGGGGGTGGACTGAAGCTTTCTTT
.,TRBJ2-1,TRBV1,.,18,CTSSPNWTSGISYNEQFF,TGCACCAGCAGCCCCAATTGGACTAGCGGGATCTCCTACAATGAGCAGTTCTTC
TRBD1,TRBJ2-7,TRBV7-9,.,15,CASSSPGTGAYEQYF,TGTGCCAGCAGCTCCCCCGGGACAGGAGCCTACGAGCAGTACTTC
TRBD2,TRBJ2-7,TRBV4-1,.,16,CASSQGIAGGPYEQYF,TGCGCCAGCAGCCAAGGGATAGCGGGAGGGCCCTACGAGCAGTACTTC
.,TRBJ2-1,TRBV19,.,13,CASRGERHNEQFF,TGTGCCAGTAGGGGAGAGCGCCACAATGAGCAGTTCTTC
.,TRBJ2-1,TRBV10-1,few,15,CASSPGTYWEGEQFF,TGCGCCAGCAGTCCAGGGACCTATTGGGAAGGGGAGCAGTTCTTC
TRBD2,TRBJ2-3,TRBV7-3,.,16,CASSLGTSAWGDTQYF,TGTGCCAGCAGCTTAGGGACTAGCGCCTGGGGAGATACGCAGTATTTT
TRBD1,TRBJ1-4,TRBV7-2,few,15,CASSLGDRDHEKLFF,TGTGCCAGCAGCTTAGGGGACAGAGACCATGAAAAACTGTTTTTT
TRBD2,TRBJ2-1,TRBV10-3,once,15,CAISGGGLGHNEQFF,TGTGCCATCAGTGGGGGAGGACTAGGGCACAATGAGCAGTTCTTC
TRBD2,TRBJ2-1,TRBV11-3,.,16,CASSLASSGIGDEQFF,TGTGCCAGCAGCTTAGCTTCTAGCGGGATAGGGGATGAGCAGTTCTTC
.,TRBJ1-5,TRBV19,.,13,CASSKTEDQPQHF,TGTGCCAGTAGTAAAACAGAAGATCAGCCCCAGCATTTT
.,TRBJ1-4,TRBV7-8,once,14,CASSWTETNEKLFF,TGTGCCAGCAGCTGGACAGAAACTAATGAAAAACTGTTTTTT
.,TRBJ2-6,TRBV2,.,13,CASKGGGANVLTF,TGTGCCAGCAAGGGAGGAGGGGCCAACGTCCTGACTTTC
TRBD1,TRBJ1-5,TRBV28,once,16,CASRPQGAGWNQPQHF,TGTGCCAGCAGGCCCCAGGGGGCGGGTTGGAATCAGCCCCAGCATTTT
.,TRBJ2-3,TRBV11-2,.,13,CASSLNVLDTQYF,TGTGCCAGCAGCTTAAACGTCCTAGATACGCAGTATTTT
TRBD1,TRBJ1-5,TRBV6-6,.,16,CASSSAGTGDNQPQHF,TGTGCCAGCAGTTCGGCCGGGACAGGGGACAATCAGCCCCAGCATTTT
.,TRBJ1-3,TRBV11-2,.,15,CASSYRVHRGNTIYF,TGTGCCAGCAGCTACCGGGTCCATCGTGGAAACACCATATATTTT
.,TRBJ1-5,TRBV18,.,16,CASSNEQGYSNQPQHF,TGTGCCAGCTCAAACGAACAGGGATATAGCAATCAGCCCCAGCATTTT
.,TRBJ2-6,TRBV28,.,13,CASSLSGANVLTF,TGTGCCAGCAGTTTATCTGGGGCCAACGTCCTGACTTTC
.,TRBJ2-7,TRBV28,.,16,CASSSSTAGTFYEQYF,TGTGCCAGCAGTAGTTCCACCGCCGGGACTTTCTACGAGCAGTACTTC
.,TRBJ1-1,TRBV5-4,.,13,CASSSGANTEAFF,TGTGCCAGCAGCTCAGGGGCGAACACTGAAGCTTTCTTT
TRBD1,TRBJ1-2,TRBV4-1,.,16,CASSQAPGQGARGYTF,TGCGCCAGCAGCCAAGCCCCGGGACAGGGGGCGCGTGGCTACACCTTC
TRBD2,TRBJ2-2,TRBV7-8,.,16,CASSLMGGRVTGELFF,TGTGCCAGCAGCTTAATGGGCGGGAGAGTCACCGGGGAGCTGTTTTTT
.,TRBJ1-2,TRBV18,.,14,CASSPETGGYGYTF,TGTGCCAGCTCACCCGAGACCGGGGGGTATGGCTACACCTTC
.,TRBJ1-4,TRBV5-4,once,14,CASSLQGGNEKLFF,TGTGCCAGCAGCTTGCAGGGCGGAAACGAAAAACTGTTTTTT
.,TRBJ1-4,TRBV30,.,14,CAWSAPRSEEKLFF,TGTGCCTGGAGCGCCCCGAGGTCAGAAGAAAAACTGTTTTTT
.,TRBJ2-6,TRBV2,many,15,CASSAYEPGANVLTF,TGTGCCAGCAGTGCATACGAACCTGGGGCCAACGTCCTGACTTTC
.,TRBJ2-7,TRBV5-1,.,11,CASSLGGEQYF,TGCGCCAGCAGCCTCGGGGGTGAGCAGTACTTC
TRBD2,TRBJ2-2,TRBV6-6,once,16,CASALGASGRARELFF,TGTGCCAGCGCCTTGGGAGCTAGCGGGAGAGCGAGGGAGCTGTTTTTT
.,TRBJ2-1,TRBV13,.,14,CASGTWGSYNEQFF,TGTGCCAGCGGGACTTGGGGCTCCTACAATGAGCAGTTCTTC
.,TRBJ1-5,TRBV2,.,15,CASSETRGGNQPQHF,TGTGCCAGCAGTGAAACCAGGGGAGGAAATCAGCCCCAGCATTTT
TRBD1,TRBJ1-4,TRBV6-5,.,15,CASSTDRGRNEKLFF,TGTGCCAGCAGCACCGACAGGGGGCGGAATGAAAAACTGTTTTTT
TRBD2,TRBJ2-1,TRBV5-4,few,16,CASSLVSGRVYNEQFF,TGTGCCAGCAGCTTGGTTAGCGGGAGGGTCTACAATGAGCAGTTCTTC